One and the same sample provided the 18 T cell receptor beta chains below, sequenced in a study of CD8+ T cells in alopecia areata. The sequencing template was cDNA reverse transcribed from extracted RNA. Profiling relied on immunoSEQ multiplex PCR, and the TCRdb table lists in-frame clones only, not all of them. This table has about 180,000 clones, roughly 50% appearing once. Treatment in this sample: oral pan-JAK inhibitor, 5-10 mg twice daily. This material consisted of CD4+ T cells sorted from blood, taken at approximately week 55, from a patient treated with tofacitinib. The receptors shown here come from a human donor with alopecia areata.

This CDR3 reads CASSSITGGEQFF. The CDR3 DNA reads as TGTGCCAGCAGCTCTATCACGGGCGGTGAGCAGTTCTTC. The chain links TRBV7-9 to TRBJ2-1; D not resolved. Germline V gene data show CDR1 as SEHNR and CDR2 as FQNEAQ (reference sequence). This CDR3 region has 13 residues. Trimming took 4 bases from V and 9 from J, leaving 13 bases between them.

The rearrangement links TRBV29-1 to TRBJ2-2; 7 bases fit TRBD1. The germline V gene has CDR1 SQVTM and CDR2 ANQGSEA. This CDR3 region has 16 residues. V lost 2 bases and J lost 2; bases outside the gene matches: 8. As DNA, the CDR3 is TGCAGCGTTGAAAATACCGGGACAGTTAACACCGGGGAGCTGTTTTTT. Translation gives CSVENTGTVNTGELFF.

This clone was seen just once. The same CDR3 also results from other DNA sequences found in this sample. The chain recombines TRBV29-1 with TRBJ2-5; D unclear. The CDR3 has 12 residues. With 2 bases removed from V and 3 bases from J, the gap between germline ends came to 7 bases. Per germline, CDR1 SQVTM and CDR2 ANQGSEA. CDR3 DNA: TGCAGCGTTGAAAAGGGAAAAGAGACCCAGTACTTC. Protein sequence: CSVEKGKETQYF. The entire variable domain, with the rest obtained from reference TRBV29-1 and TRBJ2-5, is as follows: SAVISQKPSRDICQRGTSLTIQCQVDSQVTMMFWYRQQPGQSLTLIATANQGSEATYESGFVIDKFPISRPNLTFSTLTVSNMSPEDSSIYLCSVEKGKETQYFGPGTRLLVL.

The gene calls are TRBV18 and TRBJ2-5; no clear D gene. Trimming left V 0 bases short and J 0 bases short, with 2 bases between. The CDR3 runs 13 residues. CDR1 KGHSH and CDR2 LQKENI come from the germline V gene. In nucleotides, the CDR3 is TGTGCCAGCTCACCACCTAACCAAGAGACCCAGTACTTC. This sequence encodes CASSPPNQETQYF. Combining the CDR3 with reference TRBV18 and TRBJ2-5 gives the whole variable domain NAGVMQNPRHLVRRRGQEARLRCSPMKGHSHVYWYRQLPEEGLKFMVYLQKENIIDESGMPKERFSAEFPKEGPSILRIQQVVRGDSAAYFCASSPPNQETQYFGPGTRLLVL.

This clone was detected many times. The rearrangement links TRBV7-9 to TRBJ1-1, with TRBD1 as a possible D gene (5 bases). CDR1 is SEHNR, CDR2 FQNEAQ, per germline (reference sequence). Trimming stripped 1 base from V and 1 base from J, with 10 bases between. The CDR3 is 15 amino acids. The CDR3 spells CASSLEGFWNTEAFF. CDR3 nucleotides: TGTGCCAGCAGCTTAGAGGGGTTTTGGAACACTGAAGCTTTCTTT.

This rearrangement joins TRBV5-1 to TRBJ2-7; 10 bases are shared with TRBD1. The CDR3 has 15 amino acids. Trimming took 1 base from V and 6 from J; bases not matched to a gene: 7. Germline V gene sequence: CDR1 SGHRS, CDR2 YFSETQ. The CDR3 loop is CASSLSGQGFSEQYF. CDR3 coding DNA: TGCGCCAGCAGCTTGTCGGGACAGGGGTTTTCCGAGCAGTACTTC.

The chain is built from TRBV5-1 and TRBJ2-5, with D tentatively TRBD1 (5 bases). The V gene's germline CDR1 is SGHRS and CDR2 YFSETQ. Trimming cost V 1 base and J 7 bases, with 17 bases left between them. The CDR3 has 15 amino acids. This CDR3 is CASSLSLKGLATQYF. CDR3 nucleotides: TGCGCCAGCAGCTTGAGTTTGAAGGGGCTGGCGACCCAGTACTTC.

V is TRBV10-3 and J is TRBJ1-5, with D possibly matching TRBD1 (5 bases). The CDR3 runs to 14 residues. Germline loops: CDR1 ENHRY, CDR2 SYGVKD. Trimming left V 4 bases short and J 6 bases short, with 13 bases between. The CDR3 protein is CAISGGREGQPQHF. Written as DNA, the CDR3 is TGTGCCATCAGTGGTGGCAGGGAAGGTCAGCCCCAGCATTTT.

The J gene is TRBJ1-5, the V gene TRBV7-9; D is uncertain. Looked up from germline, CDR1 is SEHNR and CDR2 is FQNEAQ (reference sequence). V was shortened by 5 bases and J by 0 bases, with 5 bases between the two germline ends. The length of the CDR3 is 13 residues. CDR3 amino acids: CASSRSSNQPQHF. Here the CDR3 DNA reads TGTGCCAGCAGCCGATCTAGCAATCAGCCCCAGCATTTT.

The rearrangement links TRBV30 to TRBJ1-4; D is ambiguous. CDR1 is GTSNPN and CDR2 is SVGIG in the germline V gene (reference sequence). V was pared by 0 bases and J by 5 bases, with 7 bases between. This CDR3 contains 13 residues. The CDR3 is CAWSVLANEKLFF. DNA for the CDR3: TGTGCCTGGAGTGTACTGGCAAATGAAAAACTGTTTTTT.

The rearrangement links TRBV6-5 to TRBJ1-6, with D uncertain. Trimming removed 4 bases at V and 6 bases at J, with 4 bases between. This CDR3 region has 12 residues. Germline V gene sequence: CDR1 MNHEY, CDR2 SVGAGI. The CDR3 DNA is TGTGCCAGCAGTTTCCCTAATTCACCCCTCCACTTT. As protein: CASSFPNSPLHF.

J is TRBJ2-7 and V is TRBV18; TRBD2 agrees at 10 bases. Germline assignment: CDR1 KGHSH and CDR2 LQKENI. The CDR3 contains 15 residues. After removal of 1 base from V and 7 bases from J, the junction contained 7 bases not matched to a gene. The CDR3 is CASSPRTSGVEEQYF. The CDR3 nucleotides read TGTGCCAGCTCACCACGTACTAGCGGGGTGGAGGAGCAGTACTTC.

In its sample, this clone was seen a few times. The chain recombines TRBV6-6 with TRBJ2-7; no clear D gene. The CDR3 extends over 12 amino acids. CDR1 and CDR2 from the germline V gene are MNHNY and SVGAGI (reference sequence). Trimming shortened V by 2 bases and J by 6 bases, and 8 bases separated the two germline ends. Written as DNA, the CDR3 is TGTGCCAGCAGTTACCCCCGGACCGAGCAGTACTTC. Translated, it gives CASSYPRTEQYF.

The rearrangement joins TRBV6-5 to TRBJ1-2; perhaps TRBD1 as D (6 bases). The length of the CDR3 is 14 residues. Trimming took 0 bases from V and 4 from J, leaving 9 bases between them. CDR1 and CDR2 from the germline V gene are MNHEY and SVGAGI. The DNA for the CDR3 is TGTGCCAGCAGTTACTCTGGGACACCCTATGGCTACACCTTC. Protein: CASSYSGTPYGYTF.

The CDR3 protein is CASSFRGRDTEAFF. CDR3 coding DNA: TGCGCCAGCAGCTTCAGGGGAAGGGACACTGAAGCTTTCTTT. The chain has TRBV5-1 and TRBJ1-1; possible D gene TRBD1, 6 bases. Germline CDR1 reads SGHRS; CDR2 reads YFSETQ. The CDR3 totals 14 residues. Between the trimmed V and J ends, which lost 2 bases and 3 bases, there was a span of 11 bases.

The chain carries TRBV30 and TRBJ2-5, with 12 bases lining up with TRBD1. The trim removed 3 bases at V and 5 bases at J, leaving 7 bases unmatched. The CDR3 contains 15 residues. Germline values: CDR1 GTSNPN, CDR2 SVGIG (reference sequence). CDR3: CAWRPGQGAWETQYF. CDR3 sequence (DNA): TGTGCCTGGAGACCGGGACAGGGGGCTTGGGAGACCCAGTACTTC.

This clone was seen more than once but under ten times. The genes are TRBV4-1 and TRBJ1-2; D might be TRBD1 (5 bases). CDR1 MGHRA and CDR2 YSYEKL come from the germline V gene. The CDR3 is made up of 14 amino acids. Trimming removed 3 bases from V and 8 bases from J, with 16 bases in between. CDR3 in amino acids: CASSQGSRAVGYTF. In nucleotides, the CDR3 is TGCGCCAGCAGCCAGGGAAGCAGGGCGGTCGGCTACACCTTC.

The chain is built from TRBV7-8 and TRBJ1-6, with 8 bases matching TRBD1. The germline V gene encodes CDR1 SGHVS and CDR2 FQNEAQ. With V trimmed by 7 bases and J by 7 bases, 9 bases remained unmatched. The CDR3 sequence is 15 residues long. The DNA for the CDR3 is TGTGCCAGCACCTACCGGACAGGGCAGAATTCACCCCTCCACTTT. It translates to CASTYRTGQNSPLHF.